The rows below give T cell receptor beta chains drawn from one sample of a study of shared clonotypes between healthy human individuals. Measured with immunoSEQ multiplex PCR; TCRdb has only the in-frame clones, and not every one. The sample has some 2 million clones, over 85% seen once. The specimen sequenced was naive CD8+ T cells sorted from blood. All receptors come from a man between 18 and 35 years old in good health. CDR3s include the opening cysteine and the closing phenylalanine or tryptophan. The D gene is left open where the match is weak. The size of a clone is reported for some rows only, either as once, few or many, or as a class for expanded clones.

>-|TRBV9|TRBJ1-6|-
TGTGCCAGCAGCGTAGGATGGGGTTCACCCCTCCACTTT
CASSVGWGSPLHF
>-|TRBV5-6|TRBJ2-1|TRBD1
TGTGCCAGCAGTTCCCCGACAGGGGTGCCCTACAATGAGCAGTTCTTC
CASSSPTGVPYNEQFF
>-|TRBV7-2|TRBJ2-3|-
TGTGCCAGCAGATCGTCAGATACGCAGTATTTT
CASRSSDTQYF
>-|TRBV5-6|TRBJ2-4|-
TGTGCCAGCAGCTTAGGAAGCAGGGAACAGTACTTC
CASSLGSREQYF
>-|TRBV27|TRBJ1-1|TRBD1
TGTGCCAGCAGTTTATCGCTGTCAGGGGGAATGAACACTGAAGCTTTCTTT
CASSLSLSGGMNTEAFF
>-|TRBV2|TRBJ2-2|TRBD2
TGTGCCAGCAGGTCACCCTTAGCGGGAGAAGGCGGGGAGCTGTTTTTT
CASRSPLAGEGGELFF
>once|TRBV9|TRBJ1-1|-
TGTGCCAGCAGCGTAGTTGACGGACCAAGCAGTGAAGCTTTCTTT
CASSVVDGPSSEAFF
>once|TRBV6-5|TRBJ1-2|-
TGTGCCAGCAGTTCCGCCGGGACATCAACTAACTATGGCTACACCTTC
CASSSAGTSTNYGYTF
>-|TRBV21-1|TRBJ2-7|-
TGTGCCAGCAGCAAAGATGGGCAGGGGGCGGACGAGCAGTACTTC
CASSKDGQGADEQYF
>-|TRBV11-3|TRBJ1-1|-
TGTGCCAGCAGCTTAGAGAAGGTTTTAGCTTTCTTT
CASSLEKVLAFF
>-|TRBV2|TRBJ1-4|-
TGTGCCAGCAGTGCCGGGGGCCAAGGGGAAAAACTGTTTTTT
CASSAGGQGEKLFF
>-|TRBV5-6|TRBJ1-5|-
TGTGCCAGCAACCCCCAAGGACCCCAGCATTTT
CASNPQGPQHF
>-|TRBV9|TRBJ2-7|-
TGTGCCAGCAGCCCCACAGGGTCCCGTTCCTACGAGCAGTACTTC
CASSPTGSRSYEQYF
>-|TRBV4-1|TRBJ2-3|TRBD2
TGCGCCAGCAGCCAACTAGCGGGAAACACAGATACGCAGTATTTT
CASSQLAGNTDTQYF
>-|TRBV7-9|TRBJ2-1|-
TGTGCCAGCACAAGACACAGGGACTACAATGAGCAGTTCTTC
CASTRHRDYNEQFF
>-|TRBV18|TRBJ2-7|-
TGTGCCAGCTCACCGTCCCACAGTACCTACGAGCAGTACTTC
CASSPSHSTYEQYF
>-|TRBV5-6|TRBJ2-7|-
TGTGCCAGCAGCTTGGCGGGCAGAACGTACGAGCAGTACTTC
CASSLAGRTYEQYF
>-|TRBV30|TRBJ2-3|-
TGTGCCTGGATGCCGCTGGCTCACGATACGCAGTATTTT
CAWMPLAHDTQYF
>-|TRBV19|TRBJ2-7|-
TGTGCCAGTAGTATTAGGATTGGCTACGAGCAGTACTTC
CASSIRIGYEQYF
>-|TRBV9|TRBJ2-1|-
TGTGCCAGCAGCGACCCGAGCGGCCTAAAGGACAATGAGCAGTTCTTC
CASSDPSGLKDNEQFF
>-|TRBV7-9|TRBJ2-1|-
TGTGCCAGCAGCTTAGCTTTAAGTCTGGGACTTGACAATGAGCAGTTCTTC
CASSLALSLGLDNEQFF
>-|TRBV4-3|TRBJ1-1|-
TGCGCCAGCAGCCCAATCATAGAGGGGAACCCCTATGAAGCTTTCTTT
CASSPIIEGNPYEAFF